The 7 T cell receptor beta chains given below trace back to one sample, sequenced in a study of OX40 agonist ivuxolimab in advanced cancers. Sequencing was performed with immunoSEQ multiplex PCR; in TCRdb, only in-frame clones are kept and a portion is missing. The sample consists of about 48,000 clones, 75% to 85% of them appearing once. Sequenced material: CD4+ or CD8+ T cells sorted from blood, taken in a trial of the OX40 agonist ivuxolimab. These receptor sequences come from an adult with an advanced solid tumor such as melanoma, head and neck, liver or kidney cancer.

V and J are TRBV4-1 and TRBJ1-4; 8 nucleotides match TRBD1. Trimming at V came to 4 bases and at J to 0 bases, leaving 7 bases not matched to a gene. The CDR3 spans 17 residues. The germline CDR1 and CDR2 sequences are MGHRA and YSYEKL. The CDR3: CASSLKQGASTNEKLFF. CDR3 DNA: TGCGCCAGCAGCCTTAAGCAGGGGGCGTCAACTAATGAAAAACTGTTTTTT.

This clone is a singleton in its sample. This rearrangement joins TRBV5-6 to TRBJ2-3; TRBD2 might be the D (6 bases). CDR1 and CDR2 from the germline V gene are SGHDT and YYEEEE. This CDR3 has 17 amino acids. V lost 4 bases, J lost 0 bases, and 18 bases lay in between. CDR3 region: CASSAKLGGTSTDTQYF. In DNA form, the CDR3 reads TGTGCCAGCAGCGCAAAGCTGGGCGGGACTAGCACAGATACGCAGTATTTT. The variable domain in full, with the rest retrieved from reference TRBV5-6 and TRBJ2-3, is DAGVTQSPTHLIKTRGQQVTLRCSPKSGHDTVSWYQQALGQGPQFIFQYYEEEERQRGNFPDRFSGHQFPNYSSELNVNALLLGDSALYLCASSAKLGGTSTDTQYFGPGTRLTVL.

The rearrangement uses TRBV30 and TRBJ1-3; the D is unclear. V was pared by 1 base and J by 0 bases, with 10 bases between. This CDR3 is built from 15 residues. Per germline, CDR1 GTSNPN and CDR2 SVGIG (reference sequence). CDR3 bases: TGTGCCTGGAGTGAAGCGGGGAGCTCTGGAAACACCATATATTTT. This sequence encodes CAWSEAGSSGNTIYF.

The chain recombines TRBV7-2 with TRBJ2-7, with 12 bases lining up with TRBD2. The CDR3 contains 15 residues. CDR1 and CDR2 (germline): SGHTA, FQGNSA. After removal of 3 bases from V and 6 bases from J, the junction contained 6 bases not matched to a gene. This chain's CDR3 is CASSFSSGGGPEQYF. DNA of the CDR3: TGTGCCAGCAGCTTCTCTAGCGGGGGGGGCCCCGAGCAGTACTTC.

The chain is built from TRBV9 and TRBJ2-2; TRBD1 aligns across 7 bases. CDR3 size: 16 residues. Germline CDR1 and CDR2: SGDLS and YYNGEE. Unmatched junction bases numbered 7, after V lost 1 base and J lost 4 bases. The CDR3 DNA is TGTGCCAGCAGCGTAACCGGGACAGCACTCACCGGGGAGCTGTTTTTT. Translation gives CASSVTGTALTGELFF.

The V and J genes are TRBV6-5 and TRBJ2-1, with 9 bases identical to TRBD2. Germline lookup yields CDR1 MNHEY and CDR2 SVGAGI. CDR3 size: 14 residues. V gave up 5 bases and J gave up 4 bases; unmatched junction bases: 3. The CDR3 loop is CASSKSGGYNEQFF. The CDR3 nucleotides are TGTGCCAGCAGTAAGAGCGGGGGGTACAATGAGCAGTTCTTC.

CDR3 sequence reads: CASTTAGGAGNIQYF. CDR3 in DNA: TGTGCCAGCACCACCGCCGGGGGGGCGGGGAACATTCAGTACTTC. V and J are TRBV7-9 and TRBJ2-4; TRBD2 agrees at 8 bases. Unmatched junction bases numbered 12, after V lost 7 bases and J lost 7 bases. The CDR3 is 15 residues long. Germline values: CDR1 SEHNR, CDR2 FQNEAQ (reference sequence).